This T cell receptor (beta chain) was recovered during a study of metastatic and nonmetastatic thyroid tumors. Study results and caveats: Malignant thyroid tumors reportedly had TCR beta diversity that was significantly higher than in benign nodules, in blood and tumor.

Through MiXCR, TCRdb re-clonotyped the PCR reads. The sample includes fewer than 35,000 clones, roughly 18% of them seen just once. This clone was found a few times. The antigen remains unidentified. CDR1 is LNHDA, CDR2 SQIVND, per germline (reference sequence). The CDR3 length is 15 residues. The V end lost 7 bases, the J end lost 6 bases, and 20 bases lay between the germline ends. All patients were treatment-naive before thyroid surgery. The rearrangement joins TRBV19 to TRBJ2-3; maybe TRBD1 (7 bases). The receptor comes from a female donor with papillary thyroid cancer or a benign thyroid nodule (not recorded which). Some clones in this sample may be carry-over from other donors' samples. Sequencing was done on a sample of blood. This chain's CDR3 is CASTRGGGMTDTQYF. The CDR3 nucleotides are TGTGCCAGTACCCGAGGGGGCGGGATGACGGATACGCAGTATTTT. The entire variable domain, with the rest obtained from reference TRBV19 and TRBJ2-3, is as follows: DGGITQSPKYLFRKEGQNVTLSCEQNLNHDAMYWYRQDPGQGLRLIYYSQIVNDFQKGDIAEGYSVSREKKESFPLTVTSAQKNPTAFYLCASTRGGGMTDTQYFGPGTRLTVL.